This paragraph covers one TCR beta chain sequence. Its antigen is still unknown. CD4+CD45RO+CD25- cells were isolated as memory CD4+ T cells. Study conclusions and caveats: Tumor memory CD4+ T cell TCR gene usage was found to cluster with blood and lymph node memory CD4+ cells and with lymph node naive CD4+ cells.

The CDR3 length is 11 residues. Trimming took off 6 bases at V and 8 bases at J, with 10 bases between the two ends. After constant-region reverse-primer amplification, full-length variable regions underwent semi-nested PCR with Nested Universal Primer A. TCRdb ran MiXCR on the 5' RACE reads and lists one entry per CDR3 protein. The table lists tens of thousands of distinct CDR3 sequences, more than 25% of them singletons. The TCR originated in a female donor with breast cancer. The chain is built from TRBV12-3 or TRBV12-4 and TRBJ1-1, with a possible D match to TRBD1 (5 bases). The specimen sequenced was tumor-infiltrating memory CD4+ T cells sorted from the breast tumor. Subset denoted: memory CD4+ T cells, CD4+CD45RO+CD25-. CDR3 residues: CASRARTEAFF. CDR3 DNA sequence: TGTGCCAGCAGAGCCCGGACAGAAGCTTTCTTT.